Included here is one T cell receptor beta chain sequence, with context. Its antigen is unknown. Base qualities are not at hand, and no much larger clone is one base apart. For sequencing of the TCRbeta CDR3 region, genomic DNA was extracted from the sorted cells. TCRbeta CDR3 regions were sequenced using the immunoSEQ Assay. TCRdb took over this immuneACCESS table, retaining in-frame rearrangements with V and J assigned. Such tables are incomplete; in checked studies, under half of the missing clones stem from an unresolved V gene, and the remainder is unexplained. Present in this sample are 95,000 or so clones, around 85% of which were seen just once. The ten most abundant clones make up 3.5% to 4% of the sample. The data originate from a study of OX40 agonist ivuxolimab in advanced cancers. Background on the whole study: Ivuxolimab was an agonistic, fully human IgG2 monoclonal antibody directed against OX40 (CD134), a costimulatory receptor. Intravenous ivuxolimab was administered to patients every 2 weeks at six dose levels: 0.01, 0.1, 0.3, 1.5, 3 and 10 mg/kg. Of the approximately 50 dose-escalation patients, hepatocellular carcinoma was present in about 20, melanoma in around 15, renal cell carcinoma in 9 and head and neck cancer in 9. The dose-escalation cohort was roughly 80% male with a mean age of approximately 60 years, ranging from roughly 20 to 80. Patients were allowed to have had prior anti-PD-1, anti-PD-L1 or anti-CTLA-4 therapy, and about 40% of the dose-escalation patients had been treated with checkpoint inhibitors. Three dose-escalation patients achieved partial responses, one with hepatocellular carcinoma and two with cutaneous melanoma. The purpose of peripheral TCRbeta sequencing was to test whether ivuxolimab changed TCR sequence diversity and led to clonal T-cell expansion. The paper reports the monotherapy dose-escalation portion (N ≈ 50 patients) of the phase I ivuxolimab trial.

Patients with a history of autoimmune disease or receiving systemic immunosuppression were excluded from the trial. Peripheral blood for TCR sequencing was drawn from every dose cohort at baseline, at cycle 4 day 1 and at cycle 7 day 1. Samples were obtained from an open-label, multicenter, first-in-human phase I dose-escalation trial of ivuxolimab. The trial enrolled adults with locally advanced or metastatic head and neck squamous cell, hepatocellular, melanoma or renal cell carcinoma. Before TCR sequencing, CD4+ T cells and CD8+ T cells were sorted from peripheral blood as separate populations. The CDR3 contains 15 residues, cysteine and phenylalanine counted. CDR3 DNA is the only sequence kept; it has 45 bases, read in frame from the first base. Looking up the germline V gene yields CDR1 MDHEN and CDR2 SYDVKM. V and J lose 5 bases and 1 base, and a span of 11 bases separates them. Results the study describes overall, beyond this receptor: After ivuxolimab, CD8+ T cells had more expanded clones than CD4+ T cells on average. The antigen specificity of the peripheral T cells that underwent clonal expansion was not determined. Low levels of normalized T-cell clonal expansion were also seen in some patients who did not respond. In the 0.1-3.0 mg/kg groups, partial responders had among the lowest normalized peripheral clonal expansion, particularly in CD8+ T cells. At doses of 0.1 to 3.0 mg/kg, clonal expansion of both CD4+ and CD8+ blood T cells was observed from baseline to week 6.

The receptor was isolated from an adult with an advanced solid tumor such as melanoma, head and neck, liver or kidney cancer. The rearrangement joined TRBV28 to TRBJ2-2, with the D gene not clear enough to name. The specimen comprised CD4+ or CD8+ T cells sorted from blood, sampled in a trial of the OX40 agonist ivuxolimab. CDR3 sequence: CASSSRRKNTGELFF. The base sequence is TGTGCCAGCAGTAGCCGACGGAAGAACACCGGGGAGCTGTTTTTT.